This T cell receptor (beta chain) was identified during a study of blood T cell repertoires in COVID-19. V was clipped by 5 bases and J by 4 bases, with 20 bases between them. Germline V lookup: CDR1 SEHNR, CDR2 FQNEAQ (reference sequence). The CDR3 contains 17 residues. In the source study's methods: Reference gene primer amplification gave estimated nucleated cell counts. TCRdb's copy holds only in-frame clones and misses some; the assay was immunoSEQ multiplex PCR. That table is the source of V, J and clone size, and D and trimming were worked out from the DNA. The sample has about 150,000 clones; about 90% are singletons.

The sequenced sample consisted of peripheral blood. The clonotype originates from a man aged 45-65 years with acute or convalescent COVID-19. The chain employs TRBV7-9 and TRBJ2-2; tentatively, D is TRBD2 (6 bases). In DNA form, the CDR3 reads TGTGCCAGCAGCCTAACGGGCCTTCGGAGGGTCACCGGGGAGCTGTTTTTT. Its translation: CASSLTGLRRVTGELFF.